Below are 21 T cell receptor beta chains sequenced from a single sample in a study of technical replicates of blood from a few donors. Produced via immunoSEQ multiplex PCR; TCRdb's table is partial and in-frame only. This table holds approximately 59,000 clones, 86% found once. The sample taken for sequencing was PBMCs. These receptor sequences come from a human donor in good health. Some clones in this sample may be carry-over from other donors' samples.

The CDR3 sequence: CASSLERGVTEAFF. CDR3 coding DNA: TGTGCCAGCAGCTTGGAAAGGGGTGTTACTGAAGCTTTCTTT. This chain links TRBV5-6 with TRBJ1-1, with D possibly TRBD1 on 5 matching bases. Between the trimmed V and J ends, which lost 0 bases and 5 bases, there was a span of 11 bases. This CDR3 region has 14 residues. CDR1 and CDR2 from the germline V gene are SGHDT and YYEEEE.

The chain couples TRBV2 to TRBJ2-7; TRBD1 might be the D (5 bases). The CDR3 runs to 12 residues. Germline CDR1 is SNHLY and CDR2 is FYNNEI. The germline V and J ends were trimmed by 1 base and 8 bases, with 9 bases remaining between them. CDR3 nucleotides: TGTGCCAGCAGTGAAGGCTGGGGCAAGCAGTACTTC. Its translation: CASSEGWGKQYF.

The chain links TRBV12-5 to TRBJ1-2, with D possibly being TRBD1 (6 bases). Trimming cost V 4 bases and J 8 bases, with 14 bases left between them. This CDR3 has 13 amino acids. CDR1 LGHNT and CDR2 FRNRAP come from the germline V gene. The CDR3 DNA is TGTGCTAGTGGTTCGTGGGGGCCCCTCGGCTACACCTTC. Its translation: CASGSWGPLGYTF.

V gene TRBV5-4 combines with J gene TRBJ2-7; TRBD2 is a possible D gene (6 bases). V was pared by 4 bases and J by 3 bases, with 14 bases between. The length of the CDR3 is 14 residues. In germline, CDR1 is SGHNT, CDR2 YYREEE (reference sequence). The CDR3 region has the DNA TGTGCCAGCAGCGCCGGGACTCTGGACTACGAGCAGTACTTC. Translated, it gives CASSAGTLDYEQYF.

This clone was counted between two and nine times. The chain is built from TRBV5-4 and TRBJ2-7; unclear D gene. Trimming stripped 2 bases from V and 6 bases from J, with 18 bases between. Germline V gene sequence: CDR1 SGHNT, CDR2 YYREEE (reference sequence). This CDR3 has 15 residues. The CDR3 coding sequence is TGTGCCAGCAGCTTCGAGGCCACCTCACCAAGCGAGCAGTACTTC. Encoded protein: CASSFEATSPSEQYF.

The chain joins TRBV5-1 to TRBJ2-7, with TRBD1 matching 9 bases. The CDR3 runs 18 residues. CDR1 is SGHRS, CDR2 YFSETQ, per germline. With V trimmed by 3 bases and J by 3 bases, 16 bases remained unmatched. DNA of the CDR3: TGCGCCAGCAGCTCTACCTACACAGGGGGCGGTATTATCTACGAGCAGTACTTC. It translates to CASSSTYTGGGIIYEQYF.

The rearrangement uses TRBV11-1 and TRBJ2-1; 8 bases are a match to TRBD2. This CDR3 comprises 15 residues. The trim removed 5 bases at V and 4 bases at J, leaving 7 bases unmatched. Germline V CDR1 and CDR2: SGHAT, FQDESV (reference sequence). CDR3 sequence: CASSPRVAGYNEQFF. Here the CDR3 DNA reads TGTGCCAGCAGCCCCCGGGTAGCGGGATACAATGAGCAGTTCTTC.

This chain uses TRBV7-4 with TRBJ2-7; 7 nucleotides agree with TRBD1. The germline V gene encodes CDR1 SGHVT and CDR2 SQSDAQ. The CDR3 runs 14 residues. Losses at the gene ends were 4 bases for V and 2 bases for J; bases not matched to a gene: 5. As DNA, the CDR3 is TGTGCCAGCAGCTGCCGGGACAGCCCCTACGAGCAGTACTTC. This translates into CASSCRDSPYEQYF.

The rearrangement joins TRBV10-3 to TRBJ2-1; 13 bases align to TRBD2. Germline V gene data show CDR1 as ENHRY and CDR2 as SYGVKD. The CDR3 spans 15 residues. Germline trimming cut 2 bases from V and 9 bases from J; bases unmatched to any gene: 4. CDR3 sequence reads: CAISETSGGAAEQFF. CDR3 nucleotides: TGTGCCATCAGTGAGACTAGCGGGGGGGCCGCTGAGCAGTTCTTC.

The chain is built from TRBV7-2 and TRBJ2-1, with 11 bases matching TRBD2. The trim removed 5 bases at V and 4 bases at J, leaving 7 bases unmatched. The CDR3 spans 16 residues. Germline assignment: CDR1 SGHTA and CDR2 FQGNSA. The CDR3 sequence is CASSPQTSGAYNEQFF. CDR3 bases: TGTGCCAGCAGCCCCCAGACTAGCGGGGCTTACAATGAGCAGTTCTTC.

The chain has TRBV9 and TRBJ1-2, with 10 nucleotides matching TRBD1. Trimming took 4 bases from V and 4 from J; bases not matched to a gene: 13. This CDR3 comprises 17 residues. The germline gives CDR1 SGDLS, CDR2 YYNGEE. DNA for the CDR3: TGTGCCAGCAGCCCCCGCGGGGGGACAGGGGTAATCTATGGCTACACCTTC. This sequence encodes CASSPRGGTGVIYGYTF.

V gene TRBV4-3 combines with J gene TRBJ2-7, with D possibly matching TRBD2 (7 bases). Trimming shortened V by 1 base and J by 3 bases, and 13 bases separated the two germline ends. Germline values: CDR1 LGHNA, CDR2 YSLEER. CDR3 length equals 15 residues. CDR3 nucleotide sequence: TGCGCCAGCAGCCAAGTGTCAGGGGACTACTACGAGCAGTACTTC. It codes for CASSQVSGDYYEQYF.

This chain uses TRBV6-5 with TRBJ1-1; TRBD1 might be the D (6 bases). The germline V and J ends were trimmed by 3 bases and 0 bases, with 8 bases remaining between them. The CDR3 spans 14 residues. Looked up from germline, CDR1 is MNHEY and CDR2 is SVGAGI. As DNA, the CDR3 is TGTGCCAGCAGTTATGGGGGCATGAACACTGAAGCTTTCTTT. Translating it yields CASSYGGMNTEAFF.

CDR3 amino acids: CASSIVAGRGEAFF. The CDR3 nucleotides read TGTGCCAGTAGTATAGTAGCAGGGAGGGGTGAAGCTTTCTTT. The chain joins TRBV19 to TRBJ1-1; D is possibly TRBD1 (5 bases). CDR1 and CDR2 (germline): LNHDA, SQIVND (reference sequence). CDR3 size: 14 residues. V gave up 1 base and J gave up 7 bases, with 13 bases separating them.

This clone was seen only a few times. The V call is TRBV7-7, the J call TRBJ1-5, with 9 positions matching TRBD1. The germline V gene has CDR1 SSHAT and CDR2 FNYEAQ (reference sequence). The CDR3 runs to 18 residues. Trimming cost V 6 bases and J 3 bases; bases outside gene matches: 15. Here the CDR3 reads CASRPHPGQGTNNQPQHF. The CDR3 DNA reads TGTGCCAGCAGACCCCACCCCGGACAGGGGACGAACAATCAGCCCCAGCATTTT.

This chain connects TRBV2 to TRBJ2-5, with 7 bases matching TRBD2. The V gene end was trimmed by 3 bases and the J gene end by 1 base; junction bases not matched to a gene: 8. This CDR3 spans 16 amino acids. Germline CDR1 reads SNHLY; CDR2 reads FYNNEI. As DNA, the CDR3 is TGTGCCAGCAGTGACGGCCTAGCGGCCACCCAAGAGACCCAGTACTTC. As protein: CASSDGLAATQETQYF.

The V and J genes are TRBV6-4 and TRBJ2-1; 10 bases map to TRBD2. Looked up from germline, CDR1 is MRHNA and CDR2 is SNTAGT. J was trimmed by 4 bases and V by 3 bases; bases with no gene match: 3. There are 15 residues in the CDR3. CDR3 protein: CASSETSGLYNEQFF. The CDR3 DNA reads TGTGCCAGCAGTGAGACTAGCGGGTTATACAATGAGCAGTTCTTC.

This chain links TRBV4-2 with TRBJ2-7; 9 nucleotides align to TRBD1. V lost 4 bases to trimming and J lost 3 bases; unmatched junction nucleotides: 13. This CDR3 region has 17 residues. Germline V CDR1 and CDR2: LGHNA, YNFKEQ. The CDR3 nucleotides read TGTGCCAGCAGCCCATCACACAACGGACAGGGGTGCTACGAGCAGTACTTC. Amino acid sequence: CASSPSHNGQGCYEQYF.

The V and J genes are TRBV7-2 and TRBJ2-7; TRBD1 matches 8 bases. Losses at the gene ends were 5 bases for V and 6 bases for J; bases not matched to a gene: 9. Germline CDR1 and CDR2: SGHTA and FQGNSA. CDR3 length: 14 residues. CDR3 region: CASSGQGRRSEQYF. The CDR3 DNA follows: TGTGCCAGCAGCGGACAGGGCCGGCGTTCCGAGCAGTACTTC.

The rearrangement links TRBV27 to TRBJ2-7, with TRBD1 identical over 9 bases. Germline CDR1 and CDR2: MNHEY and SMNVEV (reference sequence). The CDR3 extends over 17 amino acids. The trim removed 0 bases at V and 5 bases at J, leaving 11 bases unmatched. CDR3 nucleotides: TGTGCCAGCAGTTTATCCTCCCCGGACAGGGGTGCCCACGAGCAGTACTTC. It specifies CASSLSSPDRGAHEQYF.

This rearrangement joins TRBV7-8 to TRBJ2-6; no firm D call. CDR3 length: 20 amino acids. The germline V gene encodes CDR1 SGHVS and CDR2 FQNEAQ. Trimming removed 5 bases at V and 0 bases at J, with 23 bases between. The CDR3 bases are TGTGCCAGCAGCCTCGTTCCCGTGGTGGTACCTAGCTCTGGGGCCAACGTCCTGACTTTC. As protein: CASSLVPVVVPSSGANVLTF.